This T cell receptor (beta chain) appears in the sequencing data of a study of shared clonotypes between healthy human individuals. The assay was immunoSEQ multiplex PCR, and TCRdb's table has in-frame clones only and misses some. This sample yields around 2,000,000 clones, of which roughly 95% are seen a single time; 0.1% to 0.15% belongs to the top ten. The study, taken as a whole, reports: Naive subsets usually exceeded memory subsets in estimated richness.

Concerning this clone: Its specificity is unknown.

The study drew all its donors from Caucasian adults living in Nashville, Tennessee. This CDR3 comprises 18 residues. Deletions cut 1 base from V and 5 bases from J, with 21 bases between. Germline lookup yields CDR1 WNHNN and CDR2 SYGVQD (reference sequence). The V call is TRBV10-1, the J call TRBJ1-5, with a weak D call TRBD1 (6 bases). This receptor was obtained from a man younger than 35 in good health. The sample taken for sequencing was naive CD4+ T cells sorted from blood. Subset indicated: CD45RA+ positively selected. The CDR3 protein is CASSELKARTGRHQPQHF. The CDR3 nucleotides are TGCGCCAGCAGTGAGTTGAAGGCCCGTACAGGGAGGCATCAGCCCCAGCATTTT.